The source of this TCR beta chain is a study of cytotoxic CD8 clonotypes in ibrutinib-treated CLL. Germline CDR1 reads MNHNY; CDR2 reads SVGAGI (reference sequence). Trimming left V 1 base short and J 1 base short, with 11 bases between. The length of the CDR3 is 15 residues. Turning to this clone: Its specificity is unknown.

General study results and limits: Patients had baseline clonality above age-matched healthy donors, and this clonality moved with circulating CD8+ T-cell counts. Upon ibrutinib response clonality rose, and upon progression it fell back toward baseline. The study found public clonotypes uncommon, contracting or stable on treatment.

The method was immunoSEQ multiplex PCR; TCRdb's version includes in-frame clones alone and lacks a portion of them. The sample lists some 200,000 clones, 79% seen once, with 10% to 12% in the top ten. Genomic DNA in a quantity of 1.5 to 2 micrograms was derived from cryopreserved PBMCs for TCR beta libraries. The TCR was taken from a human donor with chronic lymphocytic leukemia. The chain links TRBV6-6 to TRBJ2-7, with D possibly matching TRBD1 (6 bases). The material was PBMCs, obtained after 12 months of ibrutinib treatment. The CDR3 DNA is TGTGCCAGCAGTTACTTTCAGGGGATTTCCTACGAGCAGTACTTC. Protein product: CASSYFQGISYEQYF.